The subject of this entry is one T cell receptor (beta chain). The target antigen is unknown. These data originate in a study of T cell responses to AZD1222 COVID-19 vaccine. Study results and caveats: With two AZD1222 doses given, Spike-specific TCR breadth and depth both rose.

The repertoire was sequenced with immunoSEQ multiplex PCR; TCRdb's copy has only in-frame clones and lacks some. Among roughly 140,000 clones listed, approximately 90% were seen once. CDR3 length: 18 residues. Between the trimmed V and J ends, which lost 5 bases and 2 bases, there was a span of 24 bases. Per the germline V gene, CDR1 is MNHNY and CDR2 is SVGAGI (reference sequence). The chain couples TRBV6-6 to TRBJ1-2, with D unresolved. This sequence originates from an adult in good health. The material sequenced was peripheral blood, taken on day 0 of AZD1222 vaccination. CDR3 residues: CASSPLLVNQEANYGYTF. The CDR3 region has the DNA TGTGCCAGCAGTCCTCTGTTAGTTAACCAGGAGGCAAACTATGGCTACACCTTC.